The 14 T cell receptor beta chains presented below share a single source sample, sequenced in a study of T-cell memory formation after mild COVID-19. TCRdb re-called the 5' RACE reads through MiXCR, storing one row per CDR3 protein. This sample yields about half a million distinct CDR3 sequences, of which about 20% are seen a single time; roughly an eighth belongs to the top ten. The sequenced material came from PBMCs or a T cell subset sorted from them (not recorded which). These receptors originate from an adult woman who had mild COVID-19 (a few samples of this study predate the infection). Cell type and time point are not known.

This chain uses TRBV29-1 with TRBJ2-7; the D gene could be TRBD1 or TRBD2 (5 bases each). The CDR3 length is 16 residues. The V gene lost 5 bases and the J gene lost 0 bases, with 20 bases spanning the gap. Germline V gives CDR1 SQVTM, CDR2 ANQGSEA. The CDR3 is CSVCYLRKGTSYEQYF. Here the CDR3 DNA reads TGCAGCGTTTGCTATCTGAGGAAAGGGACCTCCTACGAGCAGTACTTC.

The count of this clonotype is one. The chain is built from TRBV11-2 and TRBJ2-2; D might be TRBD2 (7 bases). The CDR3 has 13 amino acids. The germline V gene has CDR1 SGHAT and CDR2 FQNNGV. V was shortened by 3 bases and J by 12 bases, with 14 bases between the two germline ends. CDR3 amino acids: CASSFVGGVKLFF. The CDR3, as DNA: TGTGCCAGCAGCTTCGTAGGGGGGGTTAAGCTGTTTTTT.

CDR3 DNA sequence: TGCAGCGTTTCACTCGGGACAGGGATACGCTCCTACGAGCAGTACTTC. Translated: CSVSLGTGIRSYEQYF. V gene TRBV29-1 combines with J gene TRBJ2-7; 9 nucleotides agree with TRBD1. Germline CDR1 and CDR2: SQVTM and ANQGSEA. This CDR3 spans 16 amino acids. V was pared by 5 bases and J by 0 bases, with 11 bases of the junction left unmatched.

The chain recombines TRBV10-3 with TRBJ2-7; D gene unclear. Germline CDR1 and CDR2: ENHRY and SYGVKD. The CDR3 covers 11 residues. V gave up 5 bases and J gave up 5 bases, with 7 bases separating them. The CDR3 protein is CAISTANEQYF. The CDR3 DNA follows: TGTGCCATCAGTACCGCAAACGAGCAGTACTTC.

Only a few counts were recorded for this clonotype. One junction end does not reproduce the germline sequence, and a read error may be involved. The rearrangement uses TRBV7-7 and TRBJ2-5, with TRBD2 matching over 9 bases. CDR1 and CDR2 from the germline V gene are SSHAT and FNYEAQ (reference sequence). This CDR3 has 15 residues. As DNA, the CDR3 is TGTGCTAGCAGCAGAATTCTAGCGGGGCAAGAGACCCAGTACTTC. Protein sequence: CASSRILAGQETQYF.

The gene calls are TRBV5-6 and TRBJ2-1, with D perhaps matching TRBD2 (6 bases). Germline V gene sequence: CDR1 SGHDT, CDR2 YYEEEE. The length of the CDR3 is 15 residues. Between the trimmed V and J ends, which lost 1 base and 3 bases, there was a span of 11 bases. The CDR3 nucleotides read TGTGCCAGCAGCTTGTGGATTAGCGGCTACAATGAGCAGTTCTTC. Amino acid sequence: CASSLWISGYNEQFF.

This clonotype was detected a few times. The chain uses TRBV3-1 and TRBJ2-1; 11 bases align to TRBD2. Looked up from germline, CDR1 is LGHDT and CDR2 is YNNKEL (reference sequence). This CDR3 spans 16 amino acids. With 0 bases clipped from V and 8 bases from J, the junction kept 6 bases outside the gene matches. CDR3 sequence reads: CASSQDPLTSGDEQFF. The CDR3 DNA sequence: TGTGCCAGCAGCCAAGATCCCTTGACTAGCGGGGATGAGCAGTTCTTC.

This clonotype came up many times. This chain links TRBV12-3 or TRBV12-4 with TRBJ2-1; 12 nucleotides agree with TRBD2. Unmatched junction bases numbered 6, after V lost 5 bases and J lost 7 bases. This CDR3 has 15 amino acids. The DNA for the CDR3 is TGTGCCAGCAGTCGACTAGCGGGAGAATCTAATGAGCAGTTCTTC. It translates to CASSRLAGESNEQFF.

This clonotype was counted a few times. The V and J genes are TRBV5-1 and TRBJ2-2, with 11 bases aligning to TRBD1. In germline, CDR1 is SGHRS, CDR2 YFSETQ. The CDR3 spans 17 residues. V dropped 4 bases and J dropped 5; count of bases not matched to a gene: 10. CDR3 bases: TGCGCCAGCAGCCCAAGAGGACAGGGGGCAGTGACCGGGGAGCTGTTTTTT. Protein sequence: CASSPRGQGAVTGELFF. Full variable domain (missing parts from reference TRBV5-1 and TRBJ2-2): KAGVTQTPRYLIKTRGQQVTLSCSPISGHRSVSWYQQTPGQGLQFLFEYFSETQRNKGNFPGRFSGRQFSNSRSEMNVSTLELGDSALYLCASSPRGQGAVTGELFFGEGSRLTVL.

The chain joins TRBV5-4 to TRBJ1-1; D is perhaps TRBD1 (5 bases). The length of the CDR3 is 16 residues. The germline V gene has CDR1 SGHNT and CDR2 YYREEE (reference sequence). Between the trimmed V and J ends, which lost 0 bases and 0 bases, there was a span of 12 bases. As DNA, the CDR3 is TGTGCCAGCAGCTTGGGGGGCAGCATCATGAACACTGAAGCTTTCTTT. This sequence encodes CASSLGGSIMNTEAFF.

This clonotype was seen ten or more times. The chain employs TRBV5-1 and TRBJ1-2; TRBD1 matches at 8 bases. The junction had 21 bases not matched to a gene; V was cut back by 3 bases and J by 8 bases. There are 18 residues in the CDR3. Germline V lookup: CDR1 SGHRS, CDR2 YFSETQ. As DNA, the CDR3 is TGCGCCAGCAGCTACTCCTCAGGGGGCCGAATTGACCCCCCAGGCTACACCTTC. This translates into CASSYSSGGRIDPPGYTF. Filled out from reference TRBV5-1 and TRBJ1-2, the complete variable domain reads KAGVTQTPRYLIKTRGQQVTLSCSPISGHRSVSWYQQTPGQGLQFLFEYFSETQRNKGNFPGRFSGRQFSNSRSEMNVSTLELGDSALYLCASSYSSGGRIDPPGYTFGSGTRLTVV.

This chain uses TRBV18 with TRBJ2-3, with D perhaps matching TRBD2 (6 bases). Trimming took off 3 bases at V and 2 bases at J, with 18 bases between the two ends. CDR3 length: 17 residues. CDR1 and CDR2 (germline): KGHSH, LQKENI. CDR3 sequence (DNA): TGTGCCAGCTCACCGGTTCGGAGGACTACTATCACAGATACGCAGTATTTT. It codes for CASSPVRRTTITDTQYF.

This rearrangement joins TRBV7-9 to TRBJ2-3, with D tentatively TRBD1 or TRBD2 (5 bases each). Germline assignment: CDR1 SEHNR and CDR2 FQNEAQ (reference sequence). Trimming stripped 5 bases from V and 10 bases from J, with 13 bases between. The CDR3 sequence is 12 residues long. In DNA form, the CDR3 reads TGTGCCAGCAGCCGGGACCCCAGTCCGCAGTATTTT. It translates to CASSRDPSPQYF.

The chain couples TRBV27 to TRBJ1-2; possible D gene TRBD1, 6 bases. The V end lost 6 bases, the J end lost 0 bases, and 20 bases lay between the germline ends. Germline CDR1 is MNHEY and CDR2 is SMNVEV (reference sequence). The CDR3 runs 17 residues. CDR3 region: CASREGTNIGANYGYTF. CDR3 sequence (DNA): TGTGCCAGCAGGGAAGGGACAAATATCGGAGCTAACTATGGCTACACCTTC.